Listed below are T cell receptor beta chains from one sample, sequenced in a study of long-term antiretroviral therapy in people with HIV. The assay was immunoSEQ multiplex PCR, and TCRdb's table has in-frame clones only and misses some. The sample holds 25,000 to 30,000 clones, 84% seen once. The sample consisted of unsorted PBMCs, taken 0.4 years after starting antiretroviral therapy. The receptors were sampled from a man younger than 30 with HIV. The CDR3 runs from the conserved cysteine through the conserved F or W. The D gene is left open where the match is weak. Not all rows give a size; the values are once, few, many and, for expanded clones, a class.

j_call	d_call	v_call	clone_size	cdr3_aa	cdr3_nt
TRBJ2-3	TRBD2	TRBV27	NA	CASSSPGRGTDTQYF	TGTGCCAGCAGTTCCCCGGGGAGGGGCACAGATACGCAGTATTTT
TRBJ1-6	NA	TRBV2	NA	CASSDGDTGYSPLHF	TGTGCCAGCAGTGATGGAGACACGGGGTATTCACCCCTCCACTTT
TRBJ2-3	NA	TRBV29-1	NA	CSVEARQDTQYF	TGCAGCGTTGAAGCGAGACAAGATACGCAGTATTTT
TRBJ1-4	TRBD1	TRBV5-1	once	CASSWDSFEKLFF	TGCGCCAGCAGCTGGGACAGTTTTGAAAAACTGTTTTTT
TRBJ1-2	NA	TRBV27	few	CASSLRGDGYTF	TGTGCCAGCAGTTTAAGGGGGGACGGCTACACCTTC
TRBJ2-3	TRBD2	TRBV2	NA	CASRGLAGVKGNTQYF	TGTGCCAGCAGAGGACTAGCGGGGGTCAAGGGGAATACGCAGTATTTT
TRBJ2-1	NA	TRBV7-9	NA	CASSFGNEQFF	TGTGCCAGCAGCTTCGGGAATGAGCAGTTCTTC
TRBJ2-7	NA	TRBV7-7	NA	CASSLRQGREQYF	TGTGCTAGCAGCTTAAGGCAGGGAAGGGAGCAGTACTTC
TRBJ2-1	NA	TRBV6-4	NA	CASSAIGGGSLSEQFF	TGTGCCAGCAGTGCTATTGGGGGCGGGAGCCTTTCAGAGCAGTTCTTC
TRBJ2-7	TRBD1	TRBV4-1	NA	CASSPTQTGIYEQYF	TGCGCCAGCAGCCCGACCCAGACAGGGATTTACGAGCAGTACTTC
TRBJ2-3	TRBD2	TRBV7-6	NA	CASSLEASGSTDTQYF	TGTGCCAGCAGCTTAGAGGCTAGCGGGAGTACAGATACGCAGTATTTT
TRBJ2-1	TRBD2	TRBV4-3	NA	CASSPRGTSGRGSYNEQFF	TGCGCCAGCAGCCCGAGGGGGACTAGCGGGAGGGGCTCCTACAATGAGCAGTTCTTC
TRBJ1-2	NA	TRBV27	NA	CASSLFGFIGGYTF	TGTGCCAGCAGTTTATTTGGGTTTATAGGTGGCTACACCTTC
TRBJ1-1	NA	TRBV9	NA	CASSATPETEAFF	TGTGCCAGCAGCGCAACCCCAGAGACTGAAGCTTTCTTT
TRBJ1-5	TRBD1	TRBV7-9	NA	CASSLAQGAGGNQPQHF	TGTGCCAGCAGCTTAGCACAGGGGGCAGGGGGCAATCAGCCCCAGCATTTT
TRBJ2-5	TRBD1	TRBV5-4	once	CASSLVWDRGETQYF	TGTGCCAGCAGCTTGGTTTGGGACAGGGGTGAGACCCAGTACTTC
TRBJ2-2	NA	TRBV7-3	NA	CASSLSPGRGLTGELFF	TGTGCCAGCAGCTTGTCCCCAGGGCGGGGCCTCACCGGGGAGCTGTTTTTT
TRBJ2-4	NA	TRBV5-1	NA	CASSLSGRTGNIQYF	TGCGCCAGCAGCTTGTCCGGGAGAACAGGGAACATTCAGTACTTC
TRBJ1-1	NA	TRBV19	NA	CASSPFDGEGTEAFF	TGTGCCAGTAGTCCGTTTGACGGAGAAGGGACTGAAGCTTTCTTT
TRBJ2-7	TRBD1	TRBV11-2	NA	CASSPGQGGYEQYF	TGTGCCAGCAGCCCCGGACAGGGTGGCTACGAGCAGTACTTC
TRBJ1-3	NA	TRBV10-3	NA	CATLTASGNTIYF	TGTGCCACTTTGACGGCCTCTGGAAACACCATATATTTT
TRBJ2-1	NA	TRBV10-3	NA	CAISDGQRISYTEQFF	TGTGCCATCAGTGACGGACAGCGTATCTCCTACACTGAGCAGTTCTTC
TRBJ2-7	NA	TRBV11-1	NA	CASAPGQGPSYEQYF	TGTGCCAGCGCCCCCGGCCAGGGGCCGTCCTACGAGCAGTACTTC
TRBJ1-1	TRBD1	TRBV28	NA	CASSFFLAGQGNTEAFF	TGTGCCAGCAGTTTCTTTTTGGCGGGACAGGGGAACACTGAAGCTTTCTTT
TRBJ2-7	TRBD2	TRBV7-9	NA	CASSFSGRSHEQYF	TGTGCCAGCAGCTTTAGCGGGAGGTCCCACGAGCAGTACTTC
TRBJ2-7	NA	TRBV5-1	NA	CASSPEGGAYEQYF	TGCGCCAGCAGCCCCGAGGGTGGGGCCTACGAGCAGTACTTC
TRBJ2-7	TRBD1	TRBV27	NA	CASSLGTGSYEQYF	TGTGCCAGCAGTTTAGGGACAGGCTCCTACGAGCAGTACTTC
TRBJ1-4	NA	TRBV19	once	CASSIGGRRANEKLFF	TGTGCCAGTAGTATCGGGGGGCGCCGGGCTAATGAAAAACTGTTTTTT
TRBJ2-2	TRBD2	TRBV25-1	NA	CASSAGAGAGELFF	TGTGCCAGCAGTGCGGGAGCGGGGGCCGGGGAGCTGTTTTTT
TRBJ1-1	NA	TRBV9	NA	CASSVSIEEGPYTEAFF	TGTGCCAGCAGCGTCAGTATAGAGGAAGGGCCTTACACTGAAGCTTTCTTT
TRBJ1-1	NA	TRBV19	NA	CASSIGLETEAFF	TGTGCCAGTAGTATCGGTCTGGAGACTGAAGCTTTCTTT
TRBJ2-3	NA	TRBV6-6	once	CASTVTQIDTQYF	TGTGCCAGCACTGTCACCCAAATAGATACGCAGTATTTT
TRBJ2-7	TRBD1	TRBV5-1	NA	CASSLEADRGQAEQYF	TGCGCCAGCAGCTTGGAGGCAGACAGGGGACAAGCCGAGCAGTACTTC